Included here is one T cell receptor (beta chain) sequence, with context. V lost 3 bases, J lost 7 bases, and 24 bases lay in between. The CDR3 consists of 16 residues. The germline V gene encodes CDR1 SQVTM and CDR2 ANQGSEA. Sampled while nominally healthy, donors likely had unrecorded immune exposures. This sample stems from a study of cytomegalovirus exposure and HLA in healthy donors. Primers included in the PCR were 60 Vbeta and 13 Jbeta primers. Measured with immunoSEQ multiplex PCR; TCRdb has only the in-frame clones, and not every one. The data hold roughly 190,000 clones, with over 75% observed a single time.

The rearrangement uses TRBV29-1 and TRBJ1-2; unclear D gene. This receptor was identified in a man in his forties or fifties in good health and CMV-seropositive. Source material: PBMCs. The CDR3 nucleotides are TGCAGCGTTGAGGCCCGACTGCCTTCTACCATGGGTGGCTACACCTTC. Its translation: CSVEARLPSTMGGYTF.